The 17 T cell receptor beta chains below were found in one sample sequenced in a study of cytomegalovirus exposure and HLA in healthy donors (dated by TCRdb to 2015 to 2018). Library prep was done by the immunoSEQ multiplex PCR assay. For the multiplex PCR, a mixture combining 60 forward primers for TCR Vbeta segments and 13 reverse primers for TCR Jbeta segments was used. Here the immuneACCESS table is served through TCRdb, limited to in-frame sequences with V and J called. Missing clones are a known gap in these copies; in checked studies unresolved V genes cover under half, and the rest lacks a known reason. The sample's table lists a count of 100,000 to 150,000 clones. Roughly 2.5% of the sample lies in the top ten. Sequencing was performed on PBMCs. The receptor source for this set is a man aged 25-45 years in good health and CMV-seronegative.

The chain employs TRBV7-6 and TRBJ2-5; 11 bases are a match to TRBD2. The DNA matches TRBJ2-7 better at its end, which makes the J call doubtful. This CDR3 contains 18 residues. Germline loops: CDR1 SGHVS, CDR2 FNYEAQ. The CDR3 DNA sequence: TGTGCCAGCAGCTCACCGAGGGGACTAGCGGAGGCTTCCTACGAGCAGTACTTC. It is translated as CASSSPRGLAEASYEQYF.

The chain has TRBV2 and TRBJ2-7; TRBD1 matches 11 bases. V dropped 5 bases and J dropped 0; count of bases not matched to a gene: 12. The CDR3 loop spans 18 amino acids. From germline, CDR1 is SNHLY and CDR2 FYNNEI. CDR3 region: CASSLRDRGWESSYEQYF. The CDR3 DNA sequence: TGTGCCAGCAGTCTCCGGGACAGGGGGTGGGAAAGCTCCTACGAGCAGTACTTC.

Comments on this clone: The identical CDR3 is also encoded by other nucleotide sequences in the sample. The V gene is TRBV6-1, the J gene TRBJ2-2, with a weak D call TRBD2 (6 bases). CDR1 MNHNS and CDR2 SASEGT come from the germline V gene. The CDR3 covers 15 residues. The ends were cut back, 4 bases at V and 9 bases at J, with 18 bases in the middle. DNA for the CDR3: TGTGCCAGCAGTGTTAGGGGACTCATCGAGCGGGAGCTGTTTTTT. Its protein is CASSVRGLIERELFF.

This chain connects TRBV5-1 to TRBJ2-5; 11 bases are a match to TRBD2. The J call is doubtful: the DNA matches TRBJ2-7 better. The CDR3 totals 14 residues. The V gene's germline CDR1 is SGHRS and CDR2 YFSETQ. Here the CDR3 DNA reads TGCGCCAGCAGCACCCTAGCGGGAGGCTACGAGCAGTACTTC. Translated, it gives CASSTLAGGYEQYF.

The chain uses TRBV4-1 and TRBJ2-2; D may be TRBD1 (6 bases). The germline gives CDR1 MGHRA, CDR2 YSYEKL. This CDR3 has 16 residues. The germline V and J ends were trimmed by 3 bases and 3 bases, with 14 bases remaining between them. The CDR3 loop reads CASSQFRGTDTGELFF. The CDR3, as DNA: TGCGCCAGCAGCCAGTTCAGGGGAACGGACACCGGGGAGCTGTTTTTT.

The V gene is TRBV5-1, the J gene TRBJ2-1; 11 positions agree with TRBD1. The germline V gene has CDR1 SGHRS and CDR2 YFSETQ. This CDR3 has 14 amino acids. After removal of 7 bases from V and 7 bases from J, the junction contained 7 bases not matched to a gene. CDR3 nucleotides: TGCGCCAGCGGGGCGGGACAGGGGGTAAATGAGCAGTTCTTC. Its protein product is CASGAGQGVNEQFF.

The CDR3 DNA follows: TGTGCCAGCAGCCGTGCGGGGTCTACCTACGAGCAGTACTTC. Translation: CASSRAGSTYEQYF. This rearrangement joins TRBV11-2 to TRBJ2-7, with D perhaps matching TRBD2 (6 bases). V was cut by 5 bases and J by 2 bases, with 13 bases left in between. Germline V gene sequence: CDR1 SGHAT, CDR2 FQNNGV. This CDR3 contains 14 residues.

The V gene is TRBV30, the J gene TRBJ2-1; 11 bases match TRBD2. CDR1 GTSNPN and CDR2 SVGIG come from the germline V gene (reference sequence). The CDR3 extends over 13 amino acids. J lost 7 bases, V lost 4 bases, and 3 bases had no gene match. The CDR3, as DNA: TGTGCCTGGATACTAGCGGGAGTTAATGAGCAGTTCTTC. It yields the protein CAWILAGVNEQFF.

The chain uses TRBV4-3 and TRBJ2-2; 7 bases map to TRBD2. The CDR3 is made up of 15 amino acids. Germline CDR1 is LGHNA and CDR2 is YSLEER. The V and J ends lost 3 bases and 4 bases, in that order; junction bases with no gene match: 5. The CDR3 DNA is TGCGCCAGCAGCCACGGACTAGTGGGCACCGGGGAGCTGTTTTTT. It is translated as CASSHGLVGTGELFF.

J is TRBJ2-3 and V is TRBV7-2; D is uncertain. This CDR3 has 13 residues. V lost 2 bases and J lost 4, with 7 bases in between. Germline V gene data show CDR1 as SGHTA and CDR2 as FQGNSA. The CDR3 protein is CASSLSYADTQYF. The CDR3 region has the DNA TGTGCCAGCAGCTTATCTTATGCAGATACGCAGTATTTT.

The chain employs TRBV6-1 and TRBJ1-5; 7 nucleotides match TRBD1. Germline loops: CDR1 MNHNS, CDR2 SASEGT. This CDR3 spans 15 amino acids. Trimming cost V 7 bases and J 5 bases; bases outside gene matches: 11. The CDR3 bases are TGTGCCAGCAAATACTCCGACAGGGCCGATCAGCCCCAGCATTTT. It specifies CASKYSDRADQPQHF.

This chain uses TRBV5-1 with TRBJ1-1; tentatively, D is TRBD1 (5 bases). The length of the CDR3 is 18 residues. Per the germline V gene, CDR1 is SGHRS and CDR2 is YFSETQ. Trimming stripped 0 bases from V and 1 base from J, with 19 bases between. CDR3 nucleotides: TGCGCCAGCAGCTTGGTGGAGGGACTTAGTTTTGGGAACACTGAAGCTTTCTTT. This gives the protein CASSLVEGLSFGNTEAFF. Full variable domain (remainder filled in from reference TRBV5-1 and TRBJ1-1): KAGVTQTPRYLIKTRGQQVTLSCSPISGHRSVSWYQQTPGQGLQFLFEYFSETQRNKGNFPGRFSGRQFSNSRSEMNVSTLELGDSALYLCASSLVEGLSFGNTEAFFGQGTRLTVV.

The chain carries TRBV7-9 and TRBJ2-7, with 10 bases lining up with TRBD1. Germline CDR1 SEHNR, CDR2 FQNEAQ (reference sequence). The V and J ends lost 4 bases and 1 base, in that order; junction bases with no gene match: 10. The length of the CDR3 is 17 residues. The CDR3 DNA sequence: TGTGCCAGCAGCTATTTCAGGGGACAGGGGAGTTCCTACGAGCAGTACTTC. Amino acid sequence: CASSYFRGQGSSYEQYF.

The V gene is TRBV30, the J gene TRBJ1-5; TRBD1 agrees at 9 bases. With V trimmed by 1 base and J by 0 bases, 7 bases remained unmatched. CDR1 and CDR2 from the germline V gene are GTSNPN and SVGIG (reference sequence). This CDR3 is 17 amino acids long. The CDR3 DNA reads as TGTGCCTGGAGTGGGGACAGGGTATCGTATAGCAATCAGCCCCAGCATTTT. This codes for CAWSGDRVSYSNQPQHF.

CDR3 sequence reads: CASSLGQNWSPLHF. CDR3 in DNA: TGTGCCAGCAGCCTGGGGCAGAATTGGTCACCCCTCCACTTT. This sequence joins TRBV28 and TRBJ1-6, with a tentative D call TRBD1 (5 bases). Germline assignment: CDR1 MDHEN and CDR2 SYDVKM. There are 14 residues in the CDR3. Trimming left V 6 bases short and J 10 bases short, with 16 bases between.

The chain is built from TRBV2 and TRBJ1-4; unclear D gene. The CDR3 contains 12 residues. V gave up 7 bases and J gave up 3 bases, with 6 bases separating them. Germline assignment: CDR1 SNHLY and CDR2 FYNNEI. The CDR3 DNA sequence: TGTGCCAGCACCTCTCCTAATGAAAAACTGTTTTTT. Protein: CASTSPNEKLFF. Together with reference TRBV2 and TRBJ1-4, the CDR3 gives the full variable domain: EPEVTQTPSHQVTQMGQEVILRCVPISNHLYFYWYRQILGQKVEFLVSFYNNEISEKSEIFDDQFSVERPDGSNFTLKIRSTKLEDSAMYFCASTSPNEKLFFGSGTQLSVL.

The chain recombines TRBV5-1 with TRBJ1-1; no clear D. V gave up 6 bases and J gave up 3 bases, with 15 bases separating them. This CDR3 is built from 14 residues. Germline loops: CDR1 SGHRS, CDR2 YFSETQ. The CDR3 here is CASTLAGLDTEAFF. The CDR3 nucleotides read TGCGCCAGCACCCTAGCGGGCCTGGACACTGAAGCTTTCTTT.